Given below is one T cell receptor (beta chain) in context. The data are from a study of blood T cell dynamics during melanoma immunotherapy. Sequencing was performed with immunoSEQ multiplex PCR; in TCRdb, only in-frame clones are kept and a portion is missing. Among more than 10,000 clones listed, 85% to 90% were seen once. Specified time point: pre-treatment baseline. Germline CDR1 is SNHLY and CDR2 is FYNNEI. The germline V and J ends were trimmed by 7 bases and 1 base, with 14 bases remaining between them. This CDR3 contains 15 residues. The sequence came from a human donor with melanoma. The specimen was blood, collected from a patient treated with checkpoint blockade. The rearrangement links TRBV2 to TRBJ2-4, with D perhaps assigned TRBD1 or TRBD2 (5 bases each). Here the CDR3 reads CASTGVGAAKNIQYF. The CDR3 DNA is TGTGCCAGCACCGGGGTCGGGGCCGCCAAAAACATTCAGTACTTC.